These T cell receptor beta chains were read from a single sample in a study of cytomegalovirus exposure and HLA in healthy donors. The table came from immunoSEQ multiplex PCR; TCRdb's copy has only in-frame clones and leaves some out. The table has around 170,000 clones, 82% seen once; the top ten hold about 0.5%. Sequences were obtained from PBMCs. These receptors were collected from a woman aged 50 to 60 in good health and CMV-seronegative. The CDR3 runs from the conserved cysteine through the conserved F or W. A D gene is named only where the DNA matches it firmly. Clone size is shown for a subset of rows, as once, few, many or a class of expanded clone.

CASSPTGFYEQYF	TGTGCCAGTAGTCCGACAGGGTTCTACGAGCAGTACTTC	TRBD1	TRBV19	TRBJ2-7	.
CASSPPGGVRTDTQYF	TGTGCCAGCAGCCCTCCAGGAGGGGTTCGGACAGATACGCAGTATTTT	.	TRBV7-9	TRBJ2-3	.
CASSLQGLSYNEQFF	TGTGCCAGCAGCTTGCAGGGACTCTCCTACAATGAGCAGTTCTTC	.	TRBV9	TRBJ2-1	.
CATRLAGYEQYF	TGTGCCACCAGACTAGCAGGTTACGAGCAGTACTTC	TRBD2	TRBV2	TRBJ2-7	.
CASSLGLAGGPWFF	TGTGCCAGCAGCTTGGGACTAGCGGGAGGGCCGTGGTTCTTC	TRBD2	TRBV5-4	TRBJ2-1	.
CASSLAGGSRVEQYF	TGCGCCAGCAGCTTGGCGGGGGGTTCGAGGGTCGAGCAGTACTTC	TRBD2	TRBV5-1	TRBJ2-7	.
CASSSRGIQHF	TGTGCCAGCAGTTCGAGGGGGATCCAGCATTTT	.	TRBV27	TRBJ1-5	.
CASSYSREGDTEAFF	TGTGCCAGCAGTTACTCCCGGGAAGGTGACACTGAAGCTTTCTTT	.	TRBV25-1	TRBJ1-1	few
CASWGGYGYTF	TGTGCCAGCTGGGGGGGCTATGGCTACACCTTC	.	TRBV6-1	TRBJ1-2	.
CASSESPSAFYEQYF	TGTGCCAGCAGTGAATCCCCTAGCGCGTTCTACGAGCAGTACTTC	.	TRBV2	TRBJ2-7	.
CASSYSQGTEAFF	TGTGCCAGCAGTTATTCACAGGGGACTGAAGCTTTCTTT	TRBD1	TRBV6-5	TRBJ1-1	.
CSVGRQGTNTEAFF	TGCAGCGTTGGAAGACAGGGGACAAACACTGAAGCTTTCTTT	TRBD1	TRBV29-1	TRBJ1-1	.
CASIRLAGGETQYF	TGTGCCAGCATCCGACTAGCGGGAGGAGAGACCCAGTACTTC	TRBD2	TRBV2	TRBJ2-5	.
CASSLRELETQYF	TGTGCCAGCAGTTTAAGGGAGTTAGAGACCCAGTACTTC	.	TRBV6-6	TRBJ2-5	.
CAWSVLGQVVTEAFF	TGTGCCTGGAGTGTACTGGGACAGGTGGTCACTGAAGCTTTCTTT	TRBD1	TRBV30	TRBJ1-1	.
CASSDIGGRNEKLFF	TGTGCCAGCAGCGACATAGGGGGCAGGAATGAAAAACTGTTTTTT	TRBD1	TRBV28	TRBJ1-4	.
CASSPQGQGSEAFF	TGTGCCAGCAGCCCGCAGGGACAGGGATCTGAAGCTTTCTTT	TRBD1	TRBV7-8	TRBJ1-1	few
CASTPPRGGGHNEQFF	TGTGCCAGCACTCCCCCGAGGGGTGGGGGCCACAATGAGCAGTTCTTC	.	TRBV28	TRBJ2-1	.
CASSLGASGSSGANVLTF	TGTGCCAGCAGCTTGGGGGCTAGCGGGAGTTCTGGGGCCAACGTCCTGACTTTC	TRBD2	TRBV5-4	TRBJ2-6	.
CASSATGTKTQYF	TGCGCCAGCAGTGCGACAGGAACAAAGACCCAGTACTTC	.	TRBV10-1	TRBJ2-5	once
CASSAQETQYF	TGTGCCAGCAGTGCGCAAGAGACCCAGTACTTC	.	TRBV2	TRBJ2-5	few
CAISEGQGNTEAFF	TGTGCCATCAGTGAGGGACAGGGCAACACTGAAGCTTTCTTT	TRBD1	TRBV10-3	TRBJ1-1	few
CASSLGGSTDTQYF	TGTGCCAGCAGTTTGGGAGGGAGCACAGATACGCAGTATTTT	TRBD2	TRBV28	TRBJ2-3	.
CAGNRGSTDTQYF	TGTGCCGGGAACAGGGGGAGCACAGATACGCAGTATTTT	TRBD1	TRBV30	TRBJ2-3	.
CAISEAGPNTGELFF	TGTGCCATCAGTGAGGCAGGGCCGAACACCGGGGAGCTGTTTTTT	.	TRBV10-3	TRBJ2-2	.
CASSSPPGQRNSPLHF	TGTGCCAGCAGTTCACCTCCGGGACAGCGCAATTCACCCCTCCACTTT	TRBD1	TRBV7-2	TRBJ1-6	few
CASTLSPGGNYGYTF	TGTGCCAGCACGCTATCACCAGGGGGCAACTATGGCTACACCTTC	TRBD1	TRBV28	TRBJ1-2	.
CASRTGDTQYF	TGTGCCAGCAGAACAGGGGATACGCAGTATTTT	.	TRBV6-5	TRBJ2-3	.
CASSESPSGQPQHF	TGTGCCAGCAGCGAGTCCCCCTCCGGTCAGCCCCAGCATTTT	.	TRBV9	TRBJ1-5	.
CASSTGTGIYEQYF	TGTGCCAGCAGTACCGGGACAGGGATCTACGAGCAGTACTTC	TRBD1	TRBV28	TRBJ2-7	.
CASSQDPPGTGGYEQYF	TGCGCCAGCAGCCAAGACCCCCCAGGGACAGGGGGCTACGAGCAGTACTTC	TRBD1	TRBV4-1	TRBJ2-7	.
CASSIDYNQPQHF	TGTGCCAGTAGTATAGATTACAATCAGCCCCAGCATTTT	.	TRBV19	TRBJ1-5	.
CASDGTDTNQPQHF	TGTGCCAGCGATGGGACAGACACAAATCAGCCCCAGCATTTT	TRBD1	TRBV10-3	TRBJ1-5	.
CASDRGWNQPQHF	TGTGCTTCCGACAGGGGTTGGAATCAGCCCCAGCATTTT	TRBD1	TRBV28	TRBJ1-5	once
CASSHGTTAPYNEQFF	TGCGCCAGCAGCCACGGGACAACTGCCCCCTACAATGAGCAGTTCTTC	.	TRBV5-1	TRBJ2-1	few
CASSLDVTSLYEQYF	TGCGCCAGCAGCTTGGACGTGACATCACTCTACGAGCAGTACTTC	.	TRBV5-1	TRBJ2-7	.
CASSGQGGYEQYF	TGTGCCAGTAGCGGACAGGGAGGATACGAGCAGTACTTC	TRBD1	TRBV19	TRBJ2-7	.
CAWSRGGWNEQYF	TGTGCCTGGAGTAGGGGGGGGTGGAACGAGCAGTACTTC	.	TRBV30	TRBJ2-7	.
CASSEGLGDTQYF	TGTGCCAGCAGTGAAGGCCTCGGGGATACGCAGTATTTT	.	TRBV6-1	TRBJ2-3	once
CATSRVRSSGNGELFF	TGTGCCACCAGCAGAGTGCGTAGTAGCGGTAACGGGGAGCTGTTTTTT	.	TRBV15	TRBJ2-2	.
CASSEDIADTQYF	TGTGCCAGCAGTGAGGACATCGCAGATACGCAGTATTTT	.	TRBV5-4	TRBJ2-3	.
CASRQGITEAFF	TGCGCCAGCCGTCAGGGAATAACTGAAGCTTTCTTT	.	TRBV5-1	TRBJ1-1	.
CASSPGGAGDSYEQYF	TGTGCCAGCAGCCCCGGGGGAGCGGGGGACTCCTACGAGCAGTACTTC	TRBD2	TRBV5-4	TRBJ2-7	.
CASSQGQGGPDTQYF	TGTGCCAGCAGCCAAGGACAGGGGGGGCCAGATACGCAGTATTTT	TRBD1	TRBV7-9	TRBJ2-3	.
CASSQAIAGEGHGYTF	TGTGCCAGCAGCCAAGCGATCGCGGGTGAGGGCCATGGCTACACCTTC	.	TRBV4-2	TRBJ1-2	.
CASSSNQGAAYNEQFF	TGTGCCAGCAGTTCCAACCAGGGGGCTGCCTACAATGAGCAGTTCTTC	TRBD1	TRBV28	TRBJ2-1	.
CASSGTLGGQVYQPQHF	TGTGCCAGCAGCGGTACGCTAGGGGGACAGGTCTATCAGCCCCAGCATTTT	TRBD1	TRBV5-6	TRBJ1-5	.
CASSSGLNNEQFF	TGTGCCAGCAGCTCCGGACTCAACAATGAGCAGTTCTTC	.	TRBV5-4	TRBJ2-1	.
CAISETSGAYNEQFF	TGTGCCATCAGTGAGACTAGCGGGGCTTACAATGAGCAGTTCTTC	TRBD2	TRBV10-3	TRBJ2-1	.
CASSLSGSNTGELFF	TGCGCCAGCAGCCTTAGCGGGAGTAACACCGGGGAGCTGTTTTTT	TRBD2	TRBV5-1	TRBJ2-2	.
CASSPRRPESYGYTF	TGTGCCAGCAGCCCCCGGCGGCCAGAGTCCTATGGCTACACCTTC	.	TRBV28	TRBJ1-2	.
CSAPSGVNSYF	TGCAGTGCCCCTAGCGGGGTTAATTCGTACTTC	TRBD2	TRBV20-1	TRBJ2-4	.
CASSEGQEQFF	TGTGCCAGCAGTGAGGGACAAGAGCAGTTCTTC	.	TRBV25-1	TRBJ2-1	.
CANSEGSNQPQHF	TGTGCCAACTCAGAGGGTAGCAATCAGCCCCAGCATTTT	.	TRBV28	TRBJ1-5	.
CASSTTGTGELFF	TGTGCCAGTAGTACGACAGGGACCGGGGAGCTGTTTTTT	TRBD1	TRBV19	TRBJ2-2	.
CASSFGSAQETQYF	TGTGCCAGCAGCTTTGGTAGCGCACAAGAGACCCAGTACTTC	.	TRBV5-6	TRBJ2-5	.
CAWSLDRAGANVLTF	TGTGCCTGGAGTCTAGACAGGGCTGGGGCCAACGTCCTGACTTTC	TRBD1	TRBV30	TRBJ2-6	.
CASSESPVGQAGNTIYF	TGCGCCAGCAGTGAGTCCCCAGTCGGACAGGCTGGAAACACCATATATTTT	TRBD1	TRBV10-2	TRBJ1-3	.
CSVSDRESEKLFF	TGCAGCGTTTCCGACAGGGAGAGTGAAAAACTGTTTTTT	TRBD1	TRBV29-1	TRBJ1-4	.